The T cell receptor beta chain under discussion was sequenced for a study of T cell changes during pregnancy in multiple sclerosis. Profiled with immunoSEQ multiplex PCR; TCRdb holds only in-frame clones, not every one. The data show approximately 39,000 clones, approximately 94% seen once. Sequencing was performed on CD4+ T cells from peripheral blood mononuclear cells, taken in the second trimester of pregnancy. The TCR originated in a female donor with multiple sclerosis, enrolled in a pregnancy study.

The CDR3 loop reads CASSVGRGRTYEQYF. The CDR3 bases are TGTGCCAGCAGTGTCGGGCGGGGGAGAACCTACGAGCAGTACTTC. The V gene is TRBV6-1, the J gene TRBJ2-7, with 7 nucleotides matching TRBD2. This CDR3 comprises 15 residues. The germline CDR1 and CDR2 sequences are MNHNS and SASEGT. The V segment lost 4 bases and the J segment 2 bases; nucleotides outside the gene matches: 8.